This is a list of T cell receptor beta chains from one sample in a study of T cell repertoires in cytomegalovirus infection. TCRdb analysed the reads with MiXCR anew, one entry per CDR3 protein. The sample contains about 140,000 distinct CDR3 sequences, roughly 6% of which appear only once. The sample consisted of PBMCs. These receptors originate from a human donor in good health (CMV status not recorded). Some clones in this sample may be carry-over from other donors' samples. Both conserved end residues are part of each CDR3. A D gene is named only where the DNA matches it firmly. For some rows the clone size is stated as once, few or many, or as a class when expanded; others skip it.

abundance	d_gene	v_gene	j_gene	CDR3nt	CDR3aa
-	-	TRBV4-3	TRBJ2-1	TGCGCCAGCAGCCGTGGCCGGGGCCAAGAGCAGTTCTTC	CASSRGRGQEQFF
many	-	TRBV12-3/TRBV12-4	TRBJ2-2	TGTGCCAGCAGTTTAGGGGGGGCCGGGGAGCTGTTTTTT	CASSLGGAGELFF
few	TRBD2	TRBV11-2	TRBJ2-2	TGTGCCAGCAGCCAGCGGGGGGGCACCACCGGGGAGCTGTTTTTT	CASSQRGGTTGELFF
many	TRBD2	TRBV2	TRBJ2-1	TGTGCCAGCAGTGCGACTAGCGGGGGCTACAATGAGCAGTTCTTC	CASSATSGGYNEQFF
few	TRBD2	TRBV20-1	TRBJ2-5	TGCAGTGCTGACGTGACTAGCGGTCGGGAGACCCAGTACTTC	CSADVTSGRETQYF
many	TRBD2	TRBV7-9	TRBJ2-7	TGTGCCAGCAGCTTAGTAGCGGGGATCTCCTACGAGCAGTACTTC	CASSLVAGISYEQYF
-	-	TRBV7-2	TRBJ1-3	TGTGCCAGCAGCACCCGGGGCGGAAACACCATATATTTT	CASSTRGGNTIYF
many	-	TRBV7-2	TRBJ1-2	TGTGCCAGCAGCTTCCGAAATTTGGGGGGCTACACCTTC	CASSFRNLGGYTF
many	TRBD2	TRBV7-2	TRBJ2-7	TGTGCCAGCAGCTGGGGGGGTGGGAACTACGAGCAGTACTTC	CASSWGGGNYEQYF
many	TRBD1	TRBV15	TRBJ2-4	TGTGCCACCAGCACCCCGACCTCCGGGACAGGGAGAAACATTCAGTACTTC	CATSTPTSGTGRNIQYF
many	-	TRBV7-2	TRBJ2-1	TGTGCCAGCTCCCCCGCTAATGAGCAGTTCTTC	CASSPANEQFF
many	TRBD2	TRBV20-1	TRBJ2-7	TGCAGTGCTAGCCCAGCGGGAATCGGGTACGAGCAGTACTTC	CSASPAGIGYEQYF
many	-	TRBV5-1	TRBJ2-7	TGCGCCAGCAGCTTGGACGCTCTTAGCTACGAGCAGTACTTC	CASSLDALSYEQYF
many	-	TRBV6-2/TRBV6-3	TRBJ2-3	TGTGCCAGCAGTTACGGAGGTACCAGCACAGATACGCAGTATTTT	CASSYGGTSTDTQYF
many	-	TRBV29-1	TRBJ1-1	TGCAGCGTTGAAGTCGGGCAGGACACTGAAGCTTTCTTT	CSVEVGQDTEAFF
many	-	TRBV28	TRBJ1-6	TGTGCCAGCAGTCCACCCATGACAGGCTCCTATAATTCACCCCTCCACTTT	CASSPPMTGSYNSPLHF
few	-	TRBV4-1	TRBJ1-2	TGCGCCAGCAGCCTCCAGGATTTAGGCTATGGCTACACCTTC	CASSLQDLGYGYTF
-	-	TRBV11-2	TRBJ1-6	TGTGCCAGCAGCTTAGATCCCCCCCGCTGGACCTATAATTCACCCCTCCACTTT	CASSLDPPRWTYNSPLHF
many	-	TRBV14	TRBJ2-1	TGTGCCAGCAGCCAACGCCGGGGGACCTGGGACAATGAGCAGTTCTTC	CASSQRRGTWDNEQFF
many	-	TRBV20-1	TRBJ1-4	TGCAGTGCTACCCCTTCCGGGACGGGAAATGAAAAACTGTTTTTT	CSATPSGTGNEKLFF
few	-	TRBV20-1	TRBJ1-1	TGCAGTGCTAGCCAGGGATTCACTGAAGCTTTCTTT	CSASQGFTEAFF
-	-	TRBV30	TRBJ1-1	TGTGCCTGGAGTGAGGCGGGTAGGAACACTGAAGCTTTCTTT	CAWSEAGRNTEAFF
many	-	TRBV6-2/TRBV6-3	TRBJ1-1	TGTGCCAGCAGACCTACAGGGACGAACACTGAAGCTTTCTTT	CASRPTGTNTEAFF
many	-	TRBV2	TRBJ2-5	TGTGCCATAGGGACTCCGAGCCCGCAAGAGACCCAGTACTTC	CAIGTPSPQETQYF
many	-	TRBV11-2	TRBJ1-1	TGTGCCAGCAGCTTAGGCCCCAGCGGCTCTGAAGCTTTCTTT	CASSLGPSGSEAFF
-	TRBD1	TRBV15	TRBJ2-5	TGTGCCACCAGCGGCGGACAGGCATATGGGACCCAGTACTTC	CATSGGQAYGTQYF
many	-	TRBV6-2/TRBV6-3	TRBJ2-7	TGTGCCAGCAGTTACTCTGCGAGGGATCGGCCCTACGAGCAGTACTTC	CASSYSARDRPYEQYF
few	TRBD1	TRBV28	TRBJ1-6	TGTGCCAGCAGTTTGGGGGACAGGCGGAATTCACCCCTCCACTTT	CASSLGDRRNSPLHF
many	-	TRBV7-9	TRBJ1-4	TGTGCCAGCAGCCCTCGCAGACGTCGAATTTCGGAAAAACTGTTTTTT	CASSPRRRRISEKLFF
many	-	TRBV18	TRBJ2-4	TGTGCCAGCTCACCAATTCCCGAAGCCAAAAACATTCAGTACTTC	CASSPIPEAKNIQYF
many	TRBD2	TRBV7-6	TRBJ2-7	TGTGCCAGCAGCATGGGTAGCGGGGGATCCATCACCTACGAGCAGTACTTC	CASSMGSGGSITYEQYF
many	-	TRBV20-1	TRBJ1-2	TGCAGTGCTAGAGATGGGGCAGCTAACTATGGCTACACCTTC	CSARDGAANYGYTF
-	-	TRBV9	TRBJ2-2	TGTGCCAGCAGCGTAGTCACCGGGGAGCTGTTTTTT	CASSVVTGELFF
few	-	TRBV19	TRBJ2-5	TGTGCCAGTAGTCCGCCCTCGGCAGCGGAAGAGACCCAGTACTTC	CASSPPSAAEETQYF
many	-	TRBV7-2	TRBJ1-1	TGTGCCAGCAGCTTAATGGGGGCAAGCGCTGAAGCTTTCTTT	CASSLMGASAEAFF
many	-	TRBV20-1	TRBJ2-7	TGCAGTGCTACACCCCAGGGCCGTTCCTACGAGCAGTACTTC	CSATPQGRSYEQYF
many	TRBD1	TRBV12-3/TRBV12-4	TRBJ1-1	TGTGCCAGCAGTTTTCAGGGGGCGAGGACTGAAGCTTTCTTT	CASSFQGARTEAFF
many	-	TRBV7-2	TRBJ2-1	TGTGCCAGCAGCTTAGCTAGCTGGGATGAGCAGTTCTTC	CASSLASWDEQFF
many	-	TRBV7-2	TRBJ1-2	TGTGCCAGCAGCGATAATCAGGGCGAGCGCGGCTACACCTTC	CASSDNQGERGYTF
many	-	TRBV9	TRBJ2-3	TGTGCCAGCAGCGCCCGGGACCGACTGGCGGATACGCAGTATTTT	CASSARDRLADTQYF
many	-	TRBV6-4	TRBJ2-1	TGTGCCAGCAGTGACGCATGGGGGGTTTACAATGAGCAGTTCTTC	CASSDAWGVYNEQFF
many	-	TRBV27	TRBJ2-1	TGTGCCAGCAGTTATAGGGACAATGAGCAGTTCTTC	CASSYRDNEQFF
-	-	TRBV29-1	TRBJ1-1	TGCAGCGTTGTTCTAGGGAGCAACACTGAAGCTTTCTTT	CSVVLGSNTEAFF
many	-	TRBV7-2	TRBJ1-6	TGTGCCAGCAGCTTCCTAACCAATTCACCCCTCCACTTT	CASSFLTNSPLHF
many	TRBD1	TRBV5-4	TRBJ2-5	TGTGCCAGCAGCAGGGGACAGGGGGAACAAGAGACCCAGTACTTC	CASSRGQGEQETQYF
many	TRBD2	TRBV20-1	TRBJ2-6	TGCAGTGCTCCGGGGCTAGCGGGGCTCTCTGGGGCCAACGTCCTGACTTTC	CSAPGLAGLSGANVLTF
many	-	TRBV12-5	TRBJ1-2	TGTGCTAGTGGTTTCGGACAGATAGTGACCTATGGCTACACCTTC	CASGFGQIVTYGYTF
many	-	TRBV7-2	TRBJ2-1	TGTGCCAGCAGCTCCCCCAGGAGCTACAATGAGCAGTTCTTC	CASSSPRSYNEQFF
-	-	TRBV5-1	TRBJ1-3	TGCGCCAGCAGACAGGATCCCTCTGGAAACACCATATATTTT	CASRQDPSGNTIYF
-	-	TRBV24-1	TRBJ2-1	TGTGCCACGGGTCACAATGAGCAGTTCTTC	CATGHNEQFF
many	-	TRBV29-1	TRBJ2-5	TGCAGCGTTGTACCCTCCGTGGAGACCCAGTACTTC	CSVVPSVETQYF
many	-	TRBV7-2	TRBJ1-1	TGTGCCAGCAAGGGGCCCCTGACCTCAAACACTGAAGCTTTCTTT	CASKGPLTSNTEAFF
many	TRBD1	TRBV12-3/TRBV12-4	TRBJ1-5	TGTGCCAGCAGTCAATCTTCGGGACAGCTAAATCAGCCCCAGCATTTT	CASSQSSGQLNQPQHF
many	-	TRBV7-2	TRBJ1-2	TGTGCCAGCAGCTTAGCAATAGCTAACTATGGCTACACCTTC	CASSLAIANYGYTF